Listed here are 10 T cell receptor beta chains from one sample, sequenced in a study of neurological immune-mediated disorders. Time point given: technical triplicate 1. TCRdb itself ran the 5' RACE reads through MiXCR, one entry per CDR3 protein. The table lists fewer than 50,000 distinct CDR3 sequences, roughly 11% of them singletons. Input material: PBMCs. These receptor sequences come from a man between 60 and 70 years old with HTLV-1-associated myelopathy (HAM/TSP).

This chain joins TRBV28 and TRBJ2-7; 7 positions match TRBD1. This CDR3 is 14 amino acids long. Per the germline V gene, CDR1 is MDHEN and CDR2 is SYDVKM. V was pared by 6 bases and J by 2 bases, with 7 bases of the junction left unmatched. The CDR3 sequence: CASSDRVITYEQYF. The CDR3 DNA follows: TGTGCCAGCAGCGACAGGGTCATCACCTACGAGCAGTACTTC.

This clonotype appeared many times. The V call is TRBV10-3, the J call TRBJ1-2; D might be TRBD1 (6 bases). V lost 3 bases and J lost 6, with 8 bases in between. Germline-derived CDR1 and CDR2 are ENHRY and SYGVKD. CDR3 length: 12 residues. CDR3 residues: CAISEGGNGYTF. The CDR3 nucleotides are TGTGCCATCAGTGAAGGGGGTAATGGCTACACCTTC.

This chain uses TRBV20-1 with TRBJ2-7; 8 positions match TRBD1. The V segment lost 1 base and the J segment 6 bases; nucleotides outside the gene matches: 8. CDR3 length: 14 amino acids. CDR1 DFQATT and CDR2 SNEGSKA come from the germline V gene (reference sequence). As DNA, the CDR3 is TGCAGTGCTAGAGGGGAGACAGGGGCCTTCGAGCAGTACTTC. Translating it yields CSARGETGAFEQYF.

This clonotype showed up many times. CDR3 nucleotides: TGTGCCAGCAGTTACTCGGAGGGACTAGCGAGCACAGATACGCAGTATTTT. This gives the protein CASSYSEGLASTDTQYF. The chain combines TRBV6-7 with TRBJ2-3; 10 nucleotides agree with TRBD2. Being an ORF, TRBV6-7 has a function that is uncertain. The CDR3 covers 17 residues. Trimming cost V 0 bases and J 0 bases; bases outside gene matches: 3.

This clonotype was seen ten or more times. The J gene is TRBJ1-5, the V gene TRBV27; D is unclear. V was trimmed by 2 bases and J by 4 bases, leaving 6 bases between them. This CDR3 spans 13 amino acids. Germline-derived CDR1 and CDR2 are MNHEY and SMNVEV (reference sequence). The CDR3 nucleotides read TGTGCCAGCAGTTTACACGGGAATCAGCCCCAGCATTTT. Amino acids: CASSLHGNQPQHF.

Of note for this clonotype: The junction departs from germline at one end; a sequencing error may be responsible. V and J are TRBV7-9 and TRBJ2-5; D remains ambiguous. Germline CDR1 SEHNR, CDR2 FQNEAQ (reference sequence). The CDR3 sequence is 13 residues long. CDR3 DNA: TGTGCCAGCAGCTTCCCCCCAGGAGAGAGCCAGTACTTC. It specifies CASSFPPGESQYF.

A note on this clonotype: At one end the junction does not follow the germline gene, possibly because of a read error. This chain links TRBV5-1 with TRBJ1-1, with unresolved D. This CDR3 has 13 residues. Germline CDR1 and CDR2: SGHRS and YFSETQ. Here the CDR3 reads CASRLTGNTEAFF. The CDR3 DNA reads as TGCGCTAGCAGACTGACGGGGAACACTGAAGCTTTCTTT.

This clonotype was seen repeatedly, ten times or more. This CDR3 is CASSIGPLEHNEQFF. For the CDR3, the DNA is TGTGCCAGTAGTATAGGACCCCTGGAACACAATGAGCAGTTCTTC. This chain links TRBV19 with TRBJ2-1; no clear D. Trimming left V 1 base short and J 5 bases short, with 12 bases between. Looked up from germline, CDR1 is LNHDA and CDR2 is SQIVND (reference sequence). CDR3 length: 15 amino acids.

This clonotype was recorded many times. The gene calls are TRBV10-3 and TRBJ1-2; 7 bases map to TRBD1. The J segment lost 6 bases and the V segment lost 9 bases, leaving 4 bases of the junction unmatched. CDR1 and CDR2 from the germline V gene are ENHRY and SYGVKD. CDR3 size: 11 residues. CDR3 amino acids: CAMGQLDGYTF. As DNA, the CDR3 is TGTGCCATGGGACAGCTTGATGGCTACACCTTC.

This rearrangement joins TRBV5-4 to TRBJ2-6; 7 positions agree with TRBD1. Trimming at V came to 0 bases and at J to 0 bases, leaving 3 bases not matched to a gene. Germline V gene sequence: CDR1 SGHNT, CDR2 YYREEE (reference sequence). This CDR3 spans 17 amino acids. Here the CDR3 reads CASSLDRGISGANVLTF. In nucleotides, the CDR3 is TGTGCCAGCAGCTTGGACAGGGGAATCTCTGGGGCCAACGTCCTGACTTTC.